This T cell receptor beta chain was identified during a study of cytomegalovirus exposure and HLA in healthy donors (TCRdb year 2017). With respect to the entire study: According to a later analysis, one platform produced both the 110 or so validation repertoires and the approximately 670 repertoires of the first cohort. The study aimed to test whether signatures of past pathogen exposure could be identified by cataloging public T cell receptors. A separate validation cohort of over 95 different subjects was used in addition to the 666-subject first cohort. To predict cytomegalovirus infection status, the study combined high-throughput TCR immunosequencing, statistical association of individual TCRs with disease status, and machine learning. Points the paper makes about the study in general: The validation cohort had no HLA typing available for a later analysis, so co-occurrence within that cohort was assessed over all 120 or so repertoires. In the study, around 150 TCR beta chains were listed as associated with cytomegalovirus. In a later analysis, TCRs clustered in the first cohort were found to also tend to co-occur in the roughly 130 validation repertoires, with approximately 95% of cluster scores above 0. Three of the identified cytomegalovirus-associated TCR beta chains were confirmed in vitro to be specific for cytomegalovirus antigens. In both the original and validation cohorts, the classifier was reported to diagnose cytomegalovirus status with high specificity and sensitivity. Most TCR sequences were observed very rarely across donors, whereas some public TCRs were present in many individuals. The authors suggested that the approach could potentially be generalized to other disease states and immunological phenotypes.

For this clone: Its binding antigen is unknown. It has no much larger one-base neighbor in the sample; base qualities were not kept.

The donors were included in the validation cohort of over a hundred subjects, a group kept apart from the roughly 700-subject first cohort. Trimming removed 2 bases from V and 0 bases from J, leaving 6 bases between the germline ends. Including the terminal cysteine and phenylalanine, the CDR3 comprises 14 residues. The read is trimmed to its CDR3 DNA, 42 bases read in frame from base 1. As encoded in the germline V gene, CDR1 is MRHNA while CDR2 is SNTAGT. The library was produced with the immunoSEQ multiplex PCR assay. The original pipeline was this. To diagnose cytomegalovirus status from the catalog of TCR beta chain sequences, a statistical classification framework was built. Here the immuneACCESS table is served through TCRdb, limited to in-frame sequences with V and J called. Missing clones are a known gap in these copies; in checked studies unresolved V genes cover under half, and the rest lacks a known reason. The V and J calls and clone size come from that table; D and trimming were worked out from the DNA. Recorded for this sample are about 240,000 clones; 75% to 90% of them occurred a single time. The ten largest clones represent 1% to 1.5% of the sample.

Source material: PBMCs. The TCR sequence derives from a woman aged 25 to 39 in good health and CMV-seropositive. The chain employs TRBV6-4 and TRBJ2-3; the D gene is perhaps TRBD2, on 6 matching bases. The DNA sequence is as follows: TGTGCCAGCAGTGACGGGGGGAGCACAGATACGCAGTATTTT. The encoded protein is CASSDGGSTDTQYF.